This TCR beta chain was identified during a study of shared clonotypes between healthy human individuals. Across the study: The cohort comprised two women and a few men. Their ages spanned 18 to 49 years.

It was at deep level that the assay was run. In the original analysis: Filtering of immunoSEQ junctional sequences could not match full-length read filtering. The data were produced by immunoSEQ multiplex PCR, yet TCRdb's version contains in-frame clones alone and is incomplete. The V and J calls and clone size come from that table; D and trimming were worked out from the DNA. The table shows approximately 2,300,000 clones, with around 90% occurring only once. Subsets obtained from CD4+ cells comprised CD45RA+ naive and CD45RA-negative memory cells. The sample was naive CD4+ T cells from PBMCs. Subset noted: CD45RA+ positively selected. This clonotype was sampled from a young man in good health. Some clones in this sample may be carry-over from other donors' samples.

CDR3 nucleotide sequence: TGTGCCACCAGCAGTTGGACTCACGTGGGCAATGAGCAGTTCTTC. It encodes CATSSWTHVGNEQFF. V and J are TRBV15 and TRBJ2-1; D is possibly TRBD2 (5 bases). The CDR3 runs 15 residues. Trimming cost V 3 bases and J 6 bases, with 15 bases left between them. Germline CDR1 is LNHNV and CDR2 is YYDKDF (reference sequence). The whole variable domain, remainder taken from reference TRBV15 and TRBJ2-1, is DAMVIQNPRYQVTQFGKPVTLSCSQTLNHNVMYWYQQKSSQAPKLLFHYYDKDFNNEADTPDNFQSRRPNTSFCFLDIRSPGLGDTAMYLCATSSWTHVGNEQFFGPGTRLTVL.